The 13 T cell receptor beta chains listed next were all sequenced from one sample in a study of response to subunit inactivated influenza vaccine (dated by TCRdb to 2016 to 2018). The sample's time point label, decoded: approximately 40 days after influenza vaccine administration. Library prep was done by RT-PCR. The sequencing machine was an Illumina HiSeq 2500. TCRdb reprocessing: public reads trimmed at Q25 with fastp, clones called with MiXCR, in-frame beta chains kept. Each record represents a unique CDR3 protein, reported with the most common genes and DNA among its rows. Present in this sample are 500,000 to 600,000 distinct CDR3 sequences, about an eighth of which were seen just once. Around 12% of the sample belongs to the ten largest clones. The sequencing used PBMCs from blood, collected roughly 48 days after vaccination. The receptors were sampled from a man between 50 and 59 years old who received an inactivated influenza vaccine. Donor details come from another sample of the same person, matched by shared clones.

The gene calls are TRBV15 and TRBJ1-2; weak D call: TRBD1 (5 bases). V was trimmed by 5 bases and J by 8 bases, leaving 18 bases between them. In germline, CDR1 is LNHNV, CDR2 YYDKDF (reference sequence). The CDR3 is made up of 14 amino acids. The CDR3 region is CATSESVGVGGYTF. Here the CDR3 DNA reads TGTGCCACCAGCGAATCGGTGGGGGTCGGGGGCTACACCTTC.

This clonotype was detected a few times. The rearrangement uses TRBV28 and TRBJ2-7; D might be TRBD1 or TRBD2, each matching 6 bases. Trimming removed 5 bases from V and 6 bases from J, with 17 bases in between. Germline V gene data show CDR1 as MDHEN and CDR2 as SYDVKM. The CDR3 has 14 amino acids. Here the CDR3 DNA reads TGTGCCAGCAGTCTGCAAGGGGGGATCTCCGAGCAGTACTTC. Protein product: CASSLQGGISEQYF.

The sample holds a few counts of this clonotype. The gene calls are TRBV12-3 or TRBV12-4 and TRBJ1-1; D not certain. Trimming cost V 3 bases and J 7 bases, with 9 bases left between them. The CDR3 loop spans 12 amino acids. The CDR3 region is CASSFGRDEAFF. In DNA form, the CDR3 reads TGTGCCAGCAGTTTTGGTAGGGATGAAGCTTTCTTT.

V usage is TRBV4-3 and J usage is TRBJ2-2, with D uncertain. CDR3 length: 16 amino acids. Deletions cut 0 bases from V and 4 bases from J, with 12 bases between. CDR1 is LGHNA and CDR2 is YSLEER in the germline V gene. The CDR3 sequence: CASSQEGPPGTGELFF. CDR3 coding DNA: TGCGCCAGCAGCCAAGAAGGCCCACCGGGCACCGGGGAGCTGTTTTTT.

This clonotype occurred a few times. The chain has TRBV5-1 and TRBJ1-4; TRBD1 matches 9 bases. J lost 5 bases, V lost 4 bases, and 3 bases had no gene match. The CDR3 length is 14 residues. From germline, CDR1 is SGHRS and CDR2 YFSETQ. The CDR3 reads CASSTGQGNEKLFF. DNA for the CDR3: TGCGCCAGCAGCACGGGACAGGGCAATGAAAAACTGTTTTTT.

Notes on this clonotype: A read error may explain this, as a much larger clone is one base away. The gene calls are TRBV12-3 or TRBV12-4 and TRBJ2-5; D call uncertain. The CDR3 runs 17 residues. Written as DNA, the CDR3 is TGTGCCCGCAGTTTCAAAGCAGCCACTGGAGACCAAGAGACCCAGTACTTC. This encodes CARSFKAATGDQETQYF.

This clonotype was counted ten times or more. The rearrangement uses TRBV20-1 and TRBJ2-6; D gene uncertain. The length of the CDR3 is 12 residues. V lost 1 base, J lost 2 bases, and 0 bases lay in between. Germline values: CDR1 DFQATT, CDR2 SNEGSKA (reference sequence). The CDR3 DNA reads TGCAGTGCTAGAGCTGGGGCCAACGTCCTGACTTTC. It codes for CSARAGANVLTF.

The chain links TRBV12-3 or TRBV12-4 to TRBJ2-1, with 7 bases matching TRBD1. The CDR3 covers 13 residues. The J segment lost 8 bases and the V segment lost 8 bases, leaving 9 bases of the junction unmatched. The CDR3 nucleotides read TGTGCCAGCCGGACTCCAGGGGGACATGAGCAGTTCTTC. The encoded protein is CASRTPGGHEQFF.

As for this clonotype: This may come from a read error, since a much larger clone is one base off. The J gene is TRBJ2-2, the V gene TRBV15; TRBD1 aligns across 7 bases. Germline CDR1 is LNHNV and CDR2 is YYDKDF (reference sequence). CDR3 length equals 17 residues. This chain's CDR3 is CPTSWETGTANTGELFF. Here the CDR3 DNA reads TGTCCCACCAGCTGGGAAACCGGGACAGCGAACACCGGGGAGCTGTTTTTT.

Only one count was recorded for this clonotype. The rearrangement links TRBV6-5 to TRBJ1-2; no clear D gene. CDR3 length equals 15 residues. The V and J ends lost 4 bases and 2 bases respectively, with 14 bases between them. Looked up from germline, CDR1 is MNHEY and CDR2 is SVGAGI. In nucleotides, the CDR3 is TGTGCCAGCAGTTGGAGGGAGGGCCCCAACTATGGCTACACCTTC. It yields the protein CASSWREGPNYGYTF.

This clonotype turned up a few times. The gene calls are TRBV12-3 or TRBV12-4 and TRBJ1-5; TRBD1 is a possible D gene (6 bases). CDR3 length: 14 amino acids. The V end lost 1 base, the J end lost 4 bases, and 8 bases lay between the germline ends. Written as DNA, the CDR3 is TGTGCCAGCAGTTTAGAGGGGGTTAATCAGCCCCAGCATTTT. It specifies CASSLEGVNQPQHF.

This clonotype was recorded a few times. The chain couples TRBV7-8 to TRBJ2-5; TRBD1 matches 8 bases. CDR1 SGHVS and CDR2 FQNEAQ come from the germline V gene. V lost 1 base, J lost 4 bases, and 5 bases stayed unmatched. This CDR3 has 15 residues. The CDR3 nucleotides are TGTGCCAGCAGCTTAGGGCGGACAGGGCGAGAGACCCAGTACTTC. Translating it yields CASSLGRTGRETQYF.

This clonotype has a count of ten or more. The chain joins TRBV11-2 to TRBJ2-1; 12 bases fit TRBD2. The CDR3 contains 15 residues. Per the germline V gene, CDR1 is SGHAT and CDR2 is FQNNGV. With 5 bases clipped from V and 4 bases from J, the junction kept 3 bases outside the gene matches. CDR3 loop: CASSAGLAGYNEQFF. For the CDR3, the DNA is TGTGCCAGCAGCGCGGGACTAGCGGGTTACAATGAGCAGTTCTTC.